The present T cell receptor (beta chain) was sequenced within a study of shared clonotypes between healthy human individuals. This CDR3 region has 13 residues. Per germline, CDR1 MDHEN and CDR2 SYDVKM. V lost 4 bases to trimming and J lost 1 base, with 7 bases between them. Each donor was a Caucasian adult residing in Nashville, Tennessee. The repertoire was sequenced with immunoSEQ multiplex PCR; TCRdb's copy has only in-frame clones and lacks some. The sample contains around 990,000 clones, approximately 77% of which appear only once. Sequenced material: memory CD4+ T cells from PBMCs. Subset: CD45RA-negative fraction. This receptor was taken from a man between 18 and 29 years old in good health. Some clones in this sample may be carry-over from other donors' samples. The chain links TRBV28 to TRBJ2-5; D remains unclear. This chain's CDR3 is CASSYPLQETQYF. The CDR3 DNA follows: TGTGCCAGCAGTTATCCGCTCCAAGAGACCCAGTACTTC.